This TCR beta chain emerged from a study of monozygotic twins with cystic fibrosis. General study points: In 13 of 16 pairs, V gene usage was closest to the co-twin's.

Profiled with immunoSEQ multiplex PCR; TCRdb holds only in-frame clones, not every one. The sample holds some 10,000 clones, 99% seen once. Trimming stripped 6 bases from V and 0 bases from J, with 6 bases between. The CDR3 consists of 11 residues. Germline V gives CDR1 DFQATT, CDR2 SNEGSKA (reference sequence). A single count supports this clone. Antigen unknown. The chain has TRBV20-1 and TRBJ2-7; D gene uncertain. The sequenced sample was blood. This receptor was obtained from a man aged 18-30 years with cystic fibrosis. CDR3 residues: CSAPRSYEQYF. DNA of the CDR3: TGCAGTGCCCCCCGCTCCTACGAGCAGTACTTC.